The 10 T cell receptor beta chains below were found in one sample sequenced in a study of post-analysis software for immune sequencing data. Study observations and caveats: About five TRBV segments occurring more often in patients than controls included TRBV5-6, TRBV5-1 and TRBV20-1.

These TCRs are of unknown antigen specificity. TCR beta cDNA libraries included unique molecular identifiers. TCRdb re-analysed the PCR reads in MiXCR, keeping a single row per CDR3 protein. The profile shows about 540,000 distinct CDR3 sequences, approximately 34% of them singletons. The sample consisted of blood. The receptors come from a girl younger than 18 with multiple sclerosis.

The table lists this clonotype with a few counts. The J gene is TRBJ2-5, the V gene TRBV5-1, with D maybe TRBD1 (6 bases). The end of the DNA fits TRBJ2-7 better, so the J call may be wrong. Looked up from germline, CDR1 is SGHRS and CDR2 is YFSETQ. The CDR3 loop spans 14 amino acids. The CDR3 is CASSRPGTTYEQYF. The CDR3 region has the DNA TGCGCCAGCAGCAGACCGGGGACAACCTACGAGCAGTACTTC.

J is TRBJ1-2 and V is TRBV20-1; tentative D call: TRBD1 (5 bases). Looked up from germline, CDR1 is DFQATT and CDR2 is SNEGSKA (reference sequence). Trimming removed 0 bases at V and 3 bases at J, with 11 bases between. CDR3 length: 14 amino acids. The CDR3 bases are TGCAGTGCTAGAGATGTGTTGGGGGACTATGGCTACACCTTC. It is translated as CSARDVLGDYGYTF.

At least ten counts were recorded for this clonotype. The chain links TRBV20-1 to TRBJ2-7; 10 bases line up with TRBD2. V trimming: 3 bases; J trimming: 3 bases; junction bases outside the gene matches: 8. The CDR3 contains 15 residues. CDR1 and CDR2 from the germline V gene are DFQATT and SNEGSKA (reference sequence). The CDR3 DNA reads as TGCAGTGCTAGCGAGGTCAGCGGGGGGGGCTACGAGCAGTACTTC. Translation gives CSASEVSGGGYEQYF.

This clonotype was found a few times. J is TRBJ2-3 and V is TRBV4-1; 12 bases agree with TRBD2. CDR1 MGHRA and CDR2 YSYEKL come from the germline V gene. CDR3 length: 14 amino acids. Trimming removed 2 bases from V and 10 bases from J; junction bases left unmatched: 4. The CDR3 DNA is TGCGCCAGCAGCCAAAGGACTAGCGGGGATGCGCAGTATTTT. Translated, it gives CASSQRTSGDAQYF.

This clonotype was seen many times. The V gene is TRBV4-1, the J gene TRBJ2-5, with TRBD2 matching over 9 bases. This CDR3 is built from 15 residues. Trimming took 5 bases from V and 2 from J; bases not matched to a gene: 6. Germline V gene lookup returns CDR1 MGHRA and CDR2 YSYEKL. The CDR3 here is CASSGGGALQETQYF. CDR3 DNA sequence: TGCGCCAGCAGCGGCGGGGGGGCCTTACAAGAGACCCAGTACTTC.

The V call is TRBV29-1, the J call TRBJ2-7; no reliable D call. The CDR3 loop spans 13 amino acids. Germline V CDR1 and CDR2: SQVTM, ANQGSEA. V was shortened by 7 bases and J by 4 bases, with 17 bases between the two germline ends. CDR3 nucleotides: TGCAGCGCCCTGGTCCCTGGGGTATACGAGCAGTACTTC. Its translation is CSALVPGVYEQYF.

The chain carries TRBV12-3 or TRBV12-4 and TRBJ1-5, with 9 bases that match TRBD1. The CDR3 runs 16 residues. V dropped 4 bases and J dropped 2; count of bases not matched to a gene: 6. The CDR3 DNA follows: TGTGCCAGCAGTTCCGGGACAGGGTCGGGCAATCAGCCCCAGCATTTT. Translating gives CASSSGTGSGNQPQHF.

The table lists this clonotype with a few counts. The V call is TRBV28, the J call TRBJ2-5; tentative D call: TRBD2 (6 bases). CDR3 length: 17 amino acids. V shed 4 bases and J shed 5 bases, with 23 bases lying between them. In germline, CDR1 is MDHEN, CDR2 SYDVKM. The CDR3: CASSSTPLRGIWETQYF. CDR3 DNA sequence: TGTGCCAGCAGTTCAACCCCCCTCCGGGGGATCTGGGAGACCCAGTACTTC. The whole variable domain, filled in from reference TRBV28 and TRBJ2-5, reads DVKVTQSSRYLVKRTGEKVFLECVQDMDHENMFWYRQDPGLGLRLIYFSYDVKMKEKGDIPEGYSVSREKKERFSLILESASTNQTSMYLCASSSTPLRGIWETQYFGPGTRLLVL.

This clonotype was seen once. This rearrangement joins TRBV6-6 to TRBJ1-3; 7 bases agree with TRBD1. V shed 6 bases and J 3 bases; nucleotides not matched to a gene: 11. Germline lookup yields CDR1 MNHNY and CDR2 SVGAGI (reference sequence). CDR3 length: 16 residues. The CDR3 DNA reads TGTGCCAGCAGCCTCACTCCAGGGGGTTATGGAAACACCATATATTTT. Its protein product is CASSLTPGGYGNTIYF.

The V and J genes are TRBV27 and TRBJ1-5, with 7 nucleotides matching TRBD1. V dropped 6 bases and J dropped 0; count of bases not matched to a gene: 5. There are 15 residues in the CDR3. Germline V CDR1 and CDR2: MNHEY, SMNVEV (reference sequence). CDR3: CASRPGGYSNQPQHF. DNA of the CDR3: TGTGCCAGCAGGCCAGGGGGATATAGCAATCAGCCCCAGCATTTT.